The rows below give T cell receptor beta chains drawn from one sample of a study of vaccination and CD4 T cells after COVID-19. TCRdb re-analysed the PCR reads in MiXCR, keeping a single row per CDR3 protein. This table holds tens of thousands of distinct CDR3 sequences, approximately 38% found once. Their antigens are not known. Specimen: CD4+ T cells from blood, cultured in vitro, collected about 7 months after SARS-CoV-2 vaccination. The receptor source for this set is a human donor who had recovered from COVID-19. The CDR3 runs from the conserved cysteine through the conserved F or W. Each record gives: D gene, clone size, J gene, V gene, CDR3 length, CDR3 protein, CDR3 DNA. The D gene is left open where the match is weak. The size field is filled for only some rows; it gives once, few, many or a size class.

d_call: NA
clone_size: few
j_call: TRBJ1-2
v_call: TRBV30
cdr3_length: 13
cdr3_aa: CAWNREHDYGYTF
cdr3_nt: TGTGCCTGGAACAGGGAACATGACTATGGCTACACCTTC

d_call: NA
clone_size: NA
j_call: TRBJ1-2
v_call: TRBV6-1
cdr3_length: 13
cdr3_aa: CASSPVSNYGYTF
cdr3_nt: TGTGCCAGCAGCCCCGTGTCAAACTATGGCTACACCTTC

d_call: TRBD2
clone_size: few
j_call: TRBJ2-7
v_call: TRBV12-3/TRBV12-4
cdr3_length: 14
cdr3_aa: CASSPPLADYEQYF
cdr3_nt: TGTGCCAGCAGTCCCCCTCTAGCGGACTACGAGCAGTACTTC

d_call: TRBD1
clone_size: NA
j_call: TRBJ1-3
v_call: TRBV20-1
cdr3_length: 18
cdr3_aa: CSARSGQGAEAGSNTIYF
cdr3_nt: TGCAGTGCGAGATCGGGACAGGGGGCCGAGGCCGGGTCAAACACCATATATTTT

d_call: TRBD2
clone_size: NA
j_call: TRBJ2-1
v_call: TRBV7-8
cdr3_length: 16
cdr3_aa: CASSSLAGGSGDEQFF
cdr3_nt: TGTGCCAGCAGCTCCTTAGCGGGAGGGTCAGGAGATGAGCAGTTCTTC

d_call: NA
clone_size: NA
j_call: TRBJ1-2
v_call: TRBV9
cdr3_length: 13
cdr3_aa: CASSPGINYGYTF
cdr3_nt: TGTGCCAGCAGCCCAGGGATTAACTATGGCTACACCTTC

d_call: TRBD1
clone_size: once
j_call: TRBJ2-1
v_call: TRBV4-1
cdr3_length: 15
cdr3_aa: CASSQGQGAWNEQFF
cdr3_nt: TGCGCCAGCAGCCAAGGACAGGGGGCATGGAATGAGCAGTTCTTC

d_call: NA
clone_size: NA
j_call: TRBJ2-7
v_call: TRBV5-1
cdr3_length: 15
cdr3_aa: CASSREGTGIDEQYF
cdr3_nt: TGCGCCAGCAGCCGGGAGGGGACAGGGATCGACGAGCAGTACTTC

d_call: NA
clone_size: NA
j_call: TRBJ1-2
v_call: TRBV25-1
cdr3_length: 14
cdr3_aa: CASSTSRGGPYYTF
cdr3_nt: TGTGCCAGCAGCACAAGCAGGGGTGGCCCCTACTACACCTTC

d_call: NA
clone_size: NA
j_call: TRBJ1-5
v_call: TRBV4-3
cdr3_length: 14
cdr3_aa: CASSQAWGGQPQHF
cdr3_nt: TGCGCCAGCAGCCAAGCATGGGGCGGGCAGCCCCAGCATTTT

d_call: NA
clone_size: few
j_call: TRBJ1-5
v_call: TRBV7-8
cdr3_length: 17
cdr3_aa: CASSHRRSLNSNQPQHF
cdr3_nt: TGTGCCAGCAGCCATAGACGGTCTCTTAATAGCAATCAGCCCCAGCATTTT